These 3 T cell receptor beta chains were sequenced from one sample in a study of T cells in Graves' hyperthyroidism and ophthalmopathy. TCR beta CDR3 region amplification was performed from RNA transcripts. Using the HTBI primer set, a first-round RT-PCR was run on the TCR CDR3. TCRdb independently ran MiXCR on the multiplex PCR reads; one entry per CDR3 protein. The sample consists of around 450,000 distinct CDR3 sequences, around 15% of them appearing once. Sequencing used blood. Source of these receptors: a woman younger than 35 with Graves' hyperthyroidism.

This sequence joins TRBV20-1 and TRBJ2-1; 10 bases fit TRBD2. With 3 bases clipped from V and 7 bases from J, the junction kept 6 bases outside the gene matches. CDR3 size: 14 residues. CDR1 is DFQATT, CDR2 SNEGSKA, per germline (reference sequence). This chain's CDR3 is CSARGSGRLNEQFF. The CDR3 DNA reads as TGCAGTGCTAGGGGTAGCGGGAGGTTGAATGAGCAGTTCTTC.

This clonotype has more than one count but fewer than ten. This chain connects TRBV14 to TRBJ1-1; possible D gene TRBD1, 5 bases. V was trimmed by 0 bases and J by 7 bases, leaving 18 bases between them. Germline-derived CDR1 and CDR2 are SGHDN and FVKESK. The CDR3 spans 16 residues. In DNA, the CDR3 is TGTGCCAGCAGCCAAGATAAGACAGAATCCAGCGGTGAAGCTTTCTTT. This translates into CASSQDKTESSGEAFF.

This clonotype has at least ten counts. The rearrangement links TRBV11-2 to TRBJ2-7; D unresolved. This CDR3 spans 15 amino acids. Deletions cut 3 bases from V and 0 bases from J, with 12 bases between. Germline CDR1 SGHAT, CDR2 FQNNGV. The DNA of the CDR3 is TGTGCCAGCAGCTTGACCGACGATAGCTCCTACGAGCAGTACTTC. Translating it yields CASSLTDDSSYEQYF.